The 11 T cell receptor beta chains reported below all come from one sample, sequenced in a study of blood T cell repertoires in COVID-19. This table comes from immunoSEQ multiplex PCR, and its TCRdb copy is limited to in-frame clones, with some not included. The sample holds 500,000 or so clones, 87% seen once. The sample comprised PBMCs or T cells enriched from blood (not recorded which). The source is a woman aged 18-35 years who had recovered from COVID-19.

The CDR3 loop reads CASSPSGLASVQFF. CDR3 nucleotides: TGTGCCAGCAGCCCATCCGGACTTGCAAGCGTGCAGTTCTTC. This chain connects TRBV3-1 (or the pseudogene TRBV3-2) to TRBJ2-1, with D perhaps TRBD2 (5 bases). The CDR3 consists of 14 residues. Germline lookup yields CDR1 LGHDT and CDR2 YNNKEL (reference sequence). Trimming removed 4 bases at V and 12 bases at J, with 19 bases between.

V gene TRBV3-1 (or the pseudogene TRBV3-2) combines with J gene TRBJ1-6; D is perhaps TRBD1 (6 bases). Germline CDR1 and CDR2: LGHDT and YNNKEL (reference sequence). Trimming left V 1 base short and J 11 bases short, with 15 bases between. This CDR3 contains 15 residues. CDR3 sequence: CASSQVSRAGAPLHF. CDR3 bases: TGTGCCAGCAGCCAAGTTAGCAGGGCAGGGGCACCCCTCCACTTT.

The J gene is TRBJ1-2, the V gene TRBV24-1; 9 nucleotides match TRBD1. CDR3 length: 14 amino acids. The trim removed 9 bases at V and 3 bases at J, leaving 7 bases unmatched. CDR1 and CDR2 from the germline V gene are KGHDR and SFDVKD. The CDR3 DNA sequence: TGTGCCACCGTAGGACAGGGGAGAGACTATGGCTACACCTTC. Its protein is CATVGQGRDYGYTF.

V and J are TRBV28 and TRBJ1-4; 7 bases agree with TRBD1. The CDR3 totals 16 residues. The V segment lost 6 bases and the J segment 0 bases; nucleotides outside the gene matches: 7. Germline V lookup: CDR1 MDHEN, CDR2 SYDVKM. The CDR3 DNA sequence: TGTGCCAGCAGGCAGGGGGGAGCTACAACTAATGAAAAACTGTTTTTT. This encodes CASRQGGATTNEKLFF.

This clone has only one observation. The CDR3 nucleotides read TGTGCCAGCAGCCAAGAGAGGACTAGCGGGGGCACAGATACGCAGTATTTT. Its protein product is CASSQERTSGGTDTQYF. J is TRBJ2-3 and V is TRBV4-2; TRBD2 agrees at 12 bases. The CDR3 spans 17 residues. Germline trimming cut 0 bases from V and 1 base from J; bases unmatched to any gene: 2. Germline lookup yields CDR1 LGHNA and CDR2 YNFKEQ.

Comment on this clone: This specimen includes other DNA sequences encoding the same CDR3. The chain combines TRBV2 with TRBJ1-4; a weak D match, TRBD1 (6 bases). Trimming removed 2 bases at V and 5 bases at J, with 9 bases between. The CDR3 length is 14 residues. The V gene's germline CDR1 is SNHLY and CDR2 FYNNEI. The CDR3 spells CASSEIRGNEKLFF. The CDR3 DNA reads as TGTGCCAGCAGTGAAATCAGGGGAAATGAAAAACTGTTTTTT.

V is TRBV10-3 and J is TRBJ1-2; D gene uncertain. Germline CDR1 is ENHRY and CDR2 is SYGVKD. The CDR3 spans 16 residues. V was trimmed by 11 bases and J by 4 bases, leaving 26 bases between them. Here the CDR3 reads CAVTPGASTLSYGYTF. The CDR3 nucleotides read TGTGCCGTAACACCGGGAGCATCGACCCTATCCTATGGCTACACCTTC.

V is TRBV30 and J is TRBJ2-7; 13 positions agree with TRBD2. V shed 2 bases, J shed 2 bases, and the junction held 3 bases outside the gene matches. This CDR3 is 15 amino acids long. CDR1 is GTSNPN and CDR2 is SVGIG in the germline V gene (reference sequence). The CDR3 spells CAWSNGLAGAYEQYF. The CDR3 DNA reads TGTGCCTGGAGTAACGGACTAGCGGGGGCCTACGAGCAGTACTTC.

The chain links TRBV2 to TRBJ1-5, with TRBD1 identical over 7 bases. J gave up 7 bases and V 7 bases, and 10 bases lay outside the gene matches. This CDR3 is built from 14 residues. CDR1 SNHLY and CDR2 FYNNEI come from the germline V gene. The CDR3 here is CASTNNKQGQPQHF. The CDR3 DNA sequence: TGTGCCAGCACCAATAACAAACAGGGGCAGCCCCAGCATTTT.

The chain joins TRBV18 to TRBJ1-2; D gene unclear. The CDR3 extends over 14 amino acids. Germline V gives CDR1 KGHSH, CDR2 LQKENI. The V gene lost 3 bases and the J gene lost 6 bases, with 14 bases spanning the gap. The CDR3 spells CASSPTTGMDGYTF. In nucleotides, the CDR3 is TGTGCCAGCTCACCTACCACGGGGATGGATGGCTACACCTTC.

The rearrangement uses TRBV29-1 and TRBJ1-1; possibly TRBD1 for D (5 bases). This CDR3 contains 14 residues. Looked up from germline, CDR1 is SQVTM and CDR2 is ANQGSEA. V lost 6 bases to trimming and J lost 0 bases, with 14 bases between them. CDR3 residues: CSVGGRTVNTEAFF. The CDR3 DNA reads as TGCAGCGTGGGGGGAAGGACGGTGAACACTGAAGCTTTCTTT. Variable domain in full (rest from reference TRBV29-1 and TRBJ1-1): SAVISQKPSRDICQRGTSLTIQCQVDSQVTMMFWYRQQPGQSLTLIATANQGSEATYESGFVIDKFPISRPNLTFSTLTVSNMSPEDSSIYLCSVGGRTVNTEAFFGQGTRLTVV.